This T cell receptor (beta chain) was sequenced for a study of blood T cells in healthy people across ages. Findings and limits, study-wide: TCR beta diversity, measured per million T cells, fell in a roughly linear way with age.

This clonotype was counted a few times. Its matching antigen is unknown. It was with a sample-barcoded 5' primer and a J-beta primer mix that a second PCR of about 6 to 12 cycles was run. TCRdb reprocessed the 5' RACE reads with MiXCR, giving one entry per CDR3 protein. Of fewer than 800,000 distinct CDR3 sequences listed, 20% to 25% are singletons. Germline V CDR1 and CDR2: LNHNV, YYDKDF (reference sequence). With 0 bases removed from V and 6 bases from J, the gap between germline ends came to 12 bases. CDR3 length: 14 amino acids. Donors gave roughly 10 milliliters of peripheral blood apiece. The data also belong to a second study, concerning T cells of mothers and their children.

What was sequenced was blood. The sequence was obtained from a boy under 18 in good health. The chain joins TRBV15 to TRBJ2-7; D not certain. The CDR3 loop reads CATSRDLQVPEQYF. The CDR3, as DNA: TGTGCCACCAGCAGAGATCTTCAGGTTCCCGAGCAGTACTTC.